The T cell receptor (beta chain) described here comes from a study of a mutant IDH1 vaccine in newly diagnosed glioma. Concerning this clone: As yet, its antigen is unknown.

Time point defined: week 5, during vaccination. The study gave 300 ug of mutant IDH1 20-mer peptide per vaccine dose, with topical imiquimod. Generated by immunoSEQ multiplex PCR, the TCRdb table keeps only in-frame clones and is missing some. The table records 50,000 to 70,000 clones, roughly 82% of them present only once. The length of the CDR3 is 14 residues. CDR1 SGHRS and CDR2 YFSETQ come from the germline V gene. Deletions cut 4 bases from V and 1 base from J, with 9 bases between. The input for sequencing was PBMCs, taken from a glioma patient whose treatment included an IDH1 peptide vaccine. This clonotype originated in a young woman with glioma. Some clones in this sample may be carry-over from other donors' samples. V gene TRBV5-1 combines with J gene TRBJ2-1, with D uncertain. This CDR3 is CASSLQDSYNEQFF. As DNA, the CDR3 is TGCGCCAGCAGCCTACAAGATTCCTACAATGAGCAGTTCTTC.